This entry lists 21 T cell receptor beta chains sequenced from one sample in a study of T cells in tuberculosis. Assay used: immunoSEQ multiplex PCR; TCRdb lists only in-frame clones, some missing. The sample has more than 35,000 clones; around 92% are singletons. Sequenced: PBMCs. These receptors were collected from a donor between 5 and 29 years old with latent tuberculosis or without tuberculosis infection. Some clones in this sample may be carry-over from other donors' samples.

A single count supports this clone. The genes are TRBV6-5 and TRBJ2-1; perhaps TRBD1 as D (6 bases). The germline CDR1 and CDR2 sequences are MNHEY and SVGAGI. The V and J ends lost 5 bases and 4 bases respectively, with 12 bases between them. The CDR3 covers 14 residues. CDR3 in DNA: TGTGCCAGCAGTACCCGGGACAATTACAATGAGCAGTTCTTC. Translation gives CASSTRDNYNEQFF.

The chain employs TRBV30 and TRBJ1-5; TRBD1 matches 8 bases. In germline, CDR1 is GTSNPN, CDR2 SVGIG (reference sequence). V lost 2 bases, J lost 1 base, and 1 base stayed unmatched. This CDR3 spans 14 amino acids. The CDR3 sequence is CAWSSGGSNQPQHF. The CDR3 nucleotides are TGTGCCTGGAGTTCAGGGGGCAGCAATCAGCCCCAGCATTTT. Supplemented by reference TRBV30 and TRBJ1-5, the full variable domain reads SQTIHQWPATLVQPVGSPLSLECTVEGTSNPNLYWYRQAAGRGLQLLFYSVGIGQISSEVPQNLSASRPQDRQFILSSKKLLLSDSGFYLCAWSSGGSNQPQHFGDGTRLSIL.

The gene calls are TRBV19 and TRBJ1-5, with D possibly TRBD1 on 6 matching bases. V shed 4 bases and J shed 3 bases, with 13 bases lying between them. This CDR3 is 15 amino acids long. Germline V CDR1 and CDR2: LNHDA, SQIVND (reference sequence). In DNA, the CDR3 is TGTGCCAGTAGTAGCAGGGGTGGGGACAATCAGCCCCAGCATTTT. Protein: CASSSRGGDNQPQHF.

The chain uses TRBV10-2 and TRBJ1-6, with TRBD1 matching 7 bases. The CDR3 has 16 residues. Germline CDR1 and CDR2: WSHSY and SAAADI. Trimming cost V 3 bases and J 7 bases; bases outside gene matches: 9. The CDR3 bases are TGCGCCAGCAGTGAATGGGACACAGGGGTCAATTCACCCCTCCACTTT. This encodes CASSEWDTGVNSPLHF.

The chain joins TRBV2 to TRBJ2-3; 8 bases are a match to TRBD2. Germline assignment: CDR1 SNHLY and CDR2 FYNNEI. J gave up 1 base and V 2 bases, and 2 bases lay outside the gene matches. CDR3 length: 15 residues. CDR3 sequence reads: CASSERRGGTDTQYF. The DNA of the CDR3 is TGTGCCAGCAGTGAAAGGCGGGGGGGCACAGATACGCAGTATTTT.

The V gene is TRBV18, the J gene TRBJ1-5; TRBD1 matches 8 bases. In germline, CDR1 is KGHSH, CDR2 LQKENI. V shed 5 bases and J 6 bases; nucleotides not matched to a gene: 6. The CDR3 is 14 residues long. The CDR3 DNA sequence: TGTGCCAGCTCAGCTCAGGGGGCTCGTCAGCCCCAGCATTTT. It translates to CASSAQGARQPQHF.

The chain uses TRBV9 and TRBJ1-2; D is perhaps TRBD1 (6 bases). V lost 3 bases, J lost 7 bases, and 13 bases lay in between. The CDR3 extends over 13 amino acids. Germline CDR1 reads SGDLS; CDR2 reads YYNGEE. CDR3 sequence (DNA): TGTGCCAGCAGCGCCAGGGGAAATGGTGGCTACACCTTC. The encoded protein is CASSARGNGGYTF.

The chain's CDR3 is CASSSPMNTEAFF. The CDR3 DNA is TGTGCCAGCAGTTCCCCCATGAACACTGAAGCTTTCTTT. This sequence joins TRBV6-5 and TRBJ1-1; D not certain. This CDR3 has 13 amino acids. Germline CDR1 reads MNHEY; CDR2 reads SVGAGI. V lost 4 bases and J 0 bases, leaving 6 bases between the germline ends.

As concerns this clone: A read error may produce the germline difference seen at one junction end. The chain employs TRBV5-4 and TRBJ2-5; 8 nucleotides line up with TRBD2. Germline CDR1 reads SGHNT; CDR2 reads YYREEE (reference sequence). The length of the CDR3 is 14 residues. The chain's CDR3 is CASSSAAGEETQYF. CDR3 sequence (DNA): TGTGCCAGTAGCTCCGCAGCGGGGGAGGAGACCCAGTACTTC.

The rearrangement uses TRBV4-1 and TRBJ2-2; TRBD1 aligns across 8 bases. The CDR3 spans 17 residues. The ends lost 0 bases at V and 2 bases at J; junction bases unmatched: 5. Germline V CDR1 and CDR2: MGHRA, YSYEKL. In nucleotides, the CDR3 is TGCGCCAGCAGCCAAGAGACGACAGGGGTCAACACCGGGGAGCTGTTTTTT. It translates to CASSQETTGVNTGELFF.

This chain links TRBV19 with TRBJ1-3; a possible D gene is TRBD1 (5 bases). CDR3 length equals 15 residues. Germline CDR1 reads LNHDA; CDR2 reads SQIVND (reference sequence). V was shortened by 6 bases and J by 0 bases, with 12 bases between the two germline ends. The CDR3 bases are TGTGCCAGTAGACACAGGAGCGACTCTGGAAACACCATATATTTT. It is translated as CASRHRSDSGNTIYF.

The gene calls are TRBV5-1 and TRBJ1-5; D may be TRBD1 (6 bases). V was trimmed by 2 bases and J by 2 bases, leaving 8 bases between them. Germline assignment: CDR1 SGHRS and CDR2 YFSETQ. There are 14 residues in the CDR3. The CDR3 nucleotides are TGCGCCAGCAGCTTACAGGGAGGCAATCAGCCCCAGCATTTT. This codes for CASSLQGGNQPQHF. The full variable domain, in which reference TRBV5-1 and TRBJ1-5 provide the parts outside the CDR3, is KAGVTQTPRYLIKTRGQQVTLSCSPISGHRSVSWYQQTPGQGLQFLFEYFSETQRNKGNFPGRFSGRQFSNSRSEMNVSTLELGDSALYLCASSLQGGNQPQHFGDGTRLSIL.

In DNA, the CDR3 is TGCGCCAGCAGCCCCGTGATAGCGGCCTACAATGAGCAGTTCTTC. Amino acids: CASSPVIAAYNEQFF. J is TRBJ2-1 and V is TRBV4-3, with D perhaps TRBD2 (6 bases). Germline CDR1 and CDR2: LGHNA and YSLEER. The CDR3 has 15 amino acids. V was clipped by 4 bases and J by 2 bases, with 12 bases between them.

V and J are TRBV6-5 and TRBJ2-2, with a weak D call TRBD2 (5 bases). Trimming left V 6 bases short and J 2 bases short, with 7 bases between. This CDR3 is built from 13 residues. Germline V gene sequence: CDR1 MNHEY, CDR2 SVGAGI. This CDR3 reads CASRRENTGELFF. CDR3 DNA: TGTGCCAGCAGACGGGAAAACACCGGGGAGCTGTTTTTT.

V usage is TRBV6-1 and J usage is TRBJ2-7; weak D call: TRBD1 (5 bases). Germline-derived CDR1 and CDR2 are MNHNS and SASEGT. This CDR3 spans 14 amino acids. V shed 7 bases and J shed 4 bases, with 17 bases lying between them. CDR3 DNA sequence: TGTGCCAGCACCCCCAGGCAGGGTCCGTACGAGCAGTACTTC. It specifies CASTPRQGPYEQYF.

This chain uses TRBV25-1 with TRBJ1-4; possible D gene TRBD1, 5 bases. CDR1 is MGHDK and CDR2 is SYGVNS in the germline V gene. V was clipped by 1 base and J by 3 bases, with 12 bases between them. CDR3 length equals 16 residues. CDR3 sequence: CASSELEGEANEKLFF. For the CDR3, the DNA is TGTGCCAGCAGTGAATTAGAAGGGGAGGCTAATGAAAAACTGTTTTTT.

The CDR3 spells CASSQYNEQFF. The CDR3 region has the DNA TGCGCCAGCAGCCAATACAATGAGCAGTTCTTC. The J gene is TRBJ2-1, the V gene TRBV5-1, with D hard to call. V was cut by 4 bases and J by 4 bases, with 3 bases left in between. Germline CDR1 reads SGHRS; CDR2 reads YFSETQ. The CDR3 has 11 residues.

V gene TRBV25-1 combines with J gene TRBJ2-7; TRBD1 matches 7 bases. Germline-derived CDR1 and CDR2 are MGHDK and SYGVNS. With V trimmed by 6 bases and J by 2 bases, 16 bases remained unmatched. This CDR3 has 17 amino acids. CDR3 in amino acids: CASSGIDRQGTTYEQYF. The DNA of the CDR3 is TGTGCCAGCAGCGGCATCGATCGACAGGGAACCACCTACGAGCAGTACTTC.

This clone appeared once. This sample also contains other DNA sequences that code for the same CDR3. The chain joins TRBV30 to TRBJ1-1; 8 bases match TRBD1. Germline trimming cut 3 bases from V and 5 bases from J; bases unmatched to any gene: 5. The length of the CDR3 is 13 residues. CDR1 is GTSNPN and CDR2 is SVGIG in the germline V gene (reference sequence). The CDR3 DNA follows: TGTGCCTGGAGCGACAGGGGTTTAACTGAAGCTTTCTTT. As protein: CAWSDRGLTEAFF.

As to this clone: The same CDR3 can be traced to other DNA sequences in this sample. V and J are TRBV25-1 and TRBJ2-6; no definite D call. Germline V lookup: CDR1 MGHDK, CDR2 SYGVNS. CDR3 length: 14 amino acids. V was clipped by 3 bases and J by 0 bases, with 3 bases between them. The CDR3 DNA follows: TGTGCCAGCAGTGACAACTCTGGGGCCAACGTCCTGACTTTC. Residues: CASSDNSGANVLTF.

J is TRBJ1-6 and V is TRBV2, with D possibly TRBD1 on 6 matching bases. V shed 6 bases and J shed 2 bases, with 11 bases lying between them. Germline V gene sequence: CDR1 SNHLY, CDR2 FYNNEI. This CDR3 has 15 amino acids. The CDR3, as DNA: TGTGCCAGCAGCACAGGGAACCCCTATAATTCACCCCTCCACTTT. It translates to CASSTGNPYNSPLHF.